This T cell receptor (beta chain) was captured by sequencing in a study of T cell repertoires and leukemia-associated antigens (dated by TCRdb to about 2019). Broadly, across the study: About 5.1 to 6.6 million read pairs and roughly 3.3 to 5.0 million effective reads were obtained per sample, with roughly 15 million effective reads obtained overall.

As a first step, the CD3+ T cells were left to rest overnight in RPMI 1640 lacking fetal bovine serum, at 2.5 million cells/mL. Following the manufacturer's instructions, MACS immunomagnetic beads were used to pull CD3+ T cells out of the PBMCs. TRIzol reagent was used to extract total RNA from the cultured T cells. 5' rapid amplification of cDNA ends (5'RACE) was used to amplify TCRbeta libraries from RNA. Before sequencing, library concentration and integrity were assessed using Qubit, an Agilent instrument, and quantitative PCR. A commercial service provider sequenced the qualified libraries on Illumina HiSeq or MiSeq. Per the source publication's procedure: TCR sequences in each sample were identified using MiXCR version 1.8.2. For a clone to count as qualified, its CDR3 had to be longer than four amino acids, its nucleotide length had to be in-frame, and the clone could not contain a stop codon. A read counted as effective if the read contained the complete CDR3 structure. RT-PCR with 24 Vbeta primers, GeneScan spectratyping, and Sanger sequencing were used to validate the expanded clones. Using fastp trimming at Q25 and MiXCR clonotype assembly, TCRdb reanalyzed the public sequencing data and kept in-frame beta chains. Each entry merges the rows of one CDR3 protein and shows their most common DNA and genes. V and J calls and clone size were set by TCRdb, not the authors. The sample data list approximately 9,300 distinct CDR3 sequences, and 43% of these were observed just once. The biggest ten clones account for over 45% of the sample.

Taking its sample share into account, this clonotype is large (0.1 to 1%). Its antigen is unknown. Base qualities are not recorded, but no much larger clone differs from it by a single base. Overall study outcomes, separate from this receptor: Direct testing of the expanded clones' antigen specificity and function was not done, and further investigation was required. Across the four groups, there were no significant differences in the numbers of Vbeta genes (roughly 60), Jbeta genes (about 13), VDJ rearrangements, or unique CDR3s.

The specimen was CD3+ T cells sorted from blood and cultured. The receptor was isolated from a female donor in good health.

This receptor has the CDR3 CSARDRGRTEAFF. The nucleotide sequence reads TGCAGTGCTAGAGACAGGGGCAGGACTGAAGCTTTCTTT. The chain links TRBV20-1 with TRBJ1-1; tentative D gene TRBD1, with 6 bases matching. V drops 0 bases and J drops 5 bases, leaving 10 bases in between. CDR1 and CDR2, per the germline V gene (reference sequence), are DFQATT and SNEGSKA. The CDR3 starts with the cysteine, ends with the phenylalanine, and has 13 residues. Only the CDR3 DNA stays, 39 bases, in frame from base 1.